Below are 11 T cell receptor beta chains sequenced from a single sample in a study of blood T cell repertoires in COVID-19. The protocol was immunoSEQ multiplex PCR, while the TCRdb copy is restricted to in-frame clones and leaves out a portion. Among roughly 170,000 clones listed, approximately 82% were seen once. The material sequenced was PBMCs or T cells enriched from blood (not recorded which). The receptors derive from a woman in her forties or fifties who had recovered from COVID-19.

V gene TRBV5-1 combines with J gene TRBJ2-2, with D maybe TRBD1 (6 bases). Germline CDR1 reads SGHRS; CDR2 reads YFSETQ. V was trimmed by 5 bases and J by 3 bases, leaving 14 bases between them. The CDR3 runs 15 residues. The CDR3 DNA sequence: TGCGCCAGCAGACCACAGGGTTCGGACACCGGGGAGCTGTTTTTT. This codes for CASRPQGSDTGELFF.

The chain is built from TRBV5-1 and TRBJ2-3; TRBD1 aligns across 7 bases. Germline trimming cut 3 bases from V and 0 bases from J; bases unmatched to any gene: 7. The CDR3 length is 16 residues. Germline values: CDR1 SGHRS, CDR2 YFSETQ. The CDR3 spells CASSSEGQASTDTQYF. The CDR3 bases are TGCGCCAGCAGCTCCGAAGGACAGGCTAGCACAGATACGCAGTATTTT.

This chain joins TRBV5-4 and TRBJ1-1; tentative D call: TRBD1 (5 bases). The germline V gene has CDR1 SGHNT and CDR2 YYREEE (reference sequence). The CDR3 is made up of 14 amino acids. V was cut by 2 bases and J by 4 bases, with 12 bases left in between. The CDR3 is CASSLRDRGTEAFF. The CDR3 region has the DNA TGTGCCAGCAGCTTAAGGGATAGGGGCACTGAAGCTTTCTTT.

The genes are TRBV6-5 and TRBJ1-2; perhaps TRBD1 as D (5 bases). The CDR3 runs 15 residues. Germline lookup yields CDR1 MNHEY and CDR2 SVGAGI. V was pared by 7 bases and J by 8 bases, with 23 bases between. The CDR3 loop is CASTRIGSTGGGYTF. In nucleotides, the CDR3 is TGTGCCAGCACGAGGATAGGGTCGACCGGGGGAGGCTACACCTTC.

This clone showed up just a few times. The CDR3 loop reads CASIRQGSTEAFF. DNA for the CDR3: TGTGCCAGCATCCGACAGGGTTCCACTGAAGCTTTCTTT. This chain connects TRBV6-5 to TRBJ1-1; 7 positions match TRBD1. V lost 7 bases to trimming and J lost 4 bases; unmatched junction nucleotides: 6. The CDR3 is 13 residues long. Germline-derived CDR1 and CDR2 are MNHEY and SVGAGI.

The CDR3 loop reads CASSVDGAGGINEQFF. The CDR3 DNA reads TGTGCCAGCAGCGTAGATGGAGCGGGAGGAATTAATGAGCAGTTCTTC. V usage is TRBV9 and J usage is TRBJ2-1; 9 nucleotides agree with TRBD2. The CDR3 is 16 amino acids. The V gene end was trimmed by 0 bases and the J gene end by 7 bases; junction bases not matched to a gene: 8. Germline V gene lookup returns CDR1 SGDLS and CDR2 YYNGEE.

The chain is built from TRBV5-1 and TRBJ2-7, with 10 bases fitting TRBD2. The ends lost 0 bases at V and 5 bases at J; junction bases unmatched: 8. This CDR3 region has 16 residues. Per the germline V gene, CDR1 is SGHRS and CDR2 is YFSETQ. The DNA for the CDR3 is TGCGCCAGCAGCTTGGAAGGGTCTAGCGGGAGAAACGAGCAGTACTTC. Its protein is CASSLEGSSGRNEQYF.

This chain joins TRBV28 and TRBJ1-2; no clear D gene. Trimming took off 1 base at V and 5 bases at J, with 5 bases between the two ends. This CDR3 is built from 12 residues. Per germline, CDR1 MDHEN and CDR2 SYDVKM. The CDR3 sequence is CASSLYNYGYTF. CDR3 coding DNA: TGTGCCAGCAGTTTATACAATTATGGCTACACCTTC.

This clone was seen only once. This sequence joins TRBV28 and TRBJ1-3; possibly TRBD1 for D (5 bases). This CDR3 contains 14 residues. Germline V gene lookup returns CDR1 MDHEN and CDR2 SYDVKM. V gave up 3 bases and J gave up 8 bases, with 14 bases separating them. Written as DNA, the CDR3 is TGTGCCAGCAGTTTTCTCGGGACTGCGGACACCATATATTTT. Translating gives CASSFLGTADTIYF.

The chain couples TRBV2 to TRBJ1-1; the match to TRBD1 covers 7 bases. V lost 4 bases and J lost 1; bases outside the gene matches: 3. CDR3 size: 14 residues. Germline-derived CDR1 and CDR2 are SNHLY and FYNNEI. The CDR3 nucleotides read TGTGCCAGCAGTGTCGGGACAGAGAACACTGAAGCTTTCTTT. Protein: CASSVGTENTEAFF.

V usage is TRBV27 and J usage is TRBJ1-5, with TRBD1 identical over 9 bases. The CDR3 has 15 residues. Germline loops: CDR1 MNHEY, CDR2 SMNVEV (reference sequence). The V segment lost 6 bases and the J segment 4 bases; nucleotides outside the gene matches: 7. This CDR3 is CASREQGAGNQPQHF. The CDR3 bases are TGTGCCAGCAGGGAACAGGGGGCGGGAAATCAGCCCCAGCATTTT.